A single sample is the source of the 22 T cell receptor beta chains below, sequenced in a study of T cells in Graves' hyperthyroidism and ophthalmopathy. TCR beta CDR3 regions were amplified from RNA transcripts. With the HTBI primer set, the TCR CDR3 went through a first round of RT-PCR. TCRdb processed the multiplex PCR reads anew with MiXCR; each CDR3 protein has one entry. Among roughly 600,000 distinct CDR3 sequences listed, approximately 14% were seen once. Specimen: blood. These receptors were taken from a woman aged 45-60 years with Graves' ophthalmopathy.

This clonotype came up many times. The V and J genes are TRBV20-1 and TRBJ2-7; 9 nucleotides match TRBD2. CDR3 size: 18 residues. V lost 1 base, J lost 4 bases, and 17 bases stayed unmatched. Germline loops: CDR1 DFQATT, CDR2 SNEGSKA (reference sequence). DNA of the CDR3: TGCAGTGCTAGAGTCCGGGACAGCCGACTAGCGGAGAGGTACGAGCAGTACTTC. Residues: CSARVRDSRLAERYEQYF.

This clonotype was counted only a few times. The rearrangement links TRBV20-1 to TRBJ2-7; 8 bases line up with TRBD1. J lost 0 bases, V lost 3 bases, and 10 bases had no gene match. The CDR3 runs to 16 residues. Germline V gene lookup returns CDR1 DFQATT and CDR2 SNEGSKA (reference sequence). Here the CDR3 reads CSASRDRLSNSYEQYF. CDR3 in DNA: TGCAGTGCTAGCCGGGACAGGTTATCGAACTCCTACGAGCAGTACTTC.

This clonotype has only a few counts. This rearrangement joins TRBV20-1 to TRBJ1-2, with 7 bases aligning to TRBD1. This CDR3 is 14 amino acids long. V lost 0 bases, J lost 7 bases, and 8 bases stayed unmatched. Germline values: CDR1 DFQATT, CDR2 SNEGSKA (reference sequence). CDR3 protein: CSAREGVRGGGYTF. The CDR3 DNA follows: TGCAGTGCTAGAGAGGGGGTCAGGGGGGGTGGCTACACCTTC.

The J gene is TRBJ2-3, the V gene TRBV12-5; D tentatively fits TRBD1 or TRBD2 (5 bases each). The CDR3 covers 16 residues. Germline assignment: CDR1 LGHNT and CDR2 FRNRAP. Trimming took 5 bases from V and 2 from J, leaving 17 bases between them. The CDR3, as DNA: TGTGCTAGTGGTGGGGGTTTTTCCGGGGACACAGATACGCAGTATTTT. Its translation is CASGGGFSGDTDTQYF.

In this sample, this clonotype is medium-sized (0.01 to 0.1%). The chain combines TRBV18 with TRBJ2-7, with 10 bases aligning to TRBD1. CDR1 KGHSH and CDR2 LQKENI come from the germline V gene. The CDR3 is 14 amino acids. V lost 8 bases, J lost 3 bases, and 7 bases stayed unmatched. The CDR3 sequence is CASSPGTGDYEQYF. The CDR3 region has the DNA TGTGCCAGCAGTCCCGGGACAGGGGACTACGAGCAGTACTTC.

This clonotype was recorded at least ten times. This chain links TRBV11-2 with TRBJ1-1; TRBD1 is a possible D gene (5 bases). Germline V gives CDR1 SGHAT, CDR2 FQNNGV. Trimming removed 1 base from V and 3 bases from J, with 12 bases in between. CDR3 size: 15 residues. CDR3: CASSLAGQLHTEAFF. The CDR3 DNA reads as TGTGCCAGCAGCTTAGCAGGGCAGCTTCACACTGAAGCTTTCTTT.

This clonotype was seen ten or more times. The chain recombines TRBV30 with TRBJ2-1, with 8 bases that match TRBD1. CDR1 is GTSNPN, CDR2 SVGIG, per germline (reference sequence). J gave up 8 bases and V 1 base, and 4 bases lay outside the gene matches. CDR3 length: 13 amino acids. For the CDR3, the DNA is TGTGCCTGGAGTGGGACAGGGTCGGATGAGCAGTTCTTC. Translation gives CAWSGTGSDEQFF.

This clonotype has just a few counts. V is TRBV29-1 and J is TRBJ2-7; tentatively, D is TRBD1 or TRBD2 (6 bases each). Trimming removed 5 bases at V and 3 bases at J, with 14 bases between. CDR1 and CDR2 (germline): SQVTM, ANQGSEA. This CDR3 spans 13 amino acids. The CDR3 coding sequence is TGCAGCGTTCAACGAAGGGGGGTCTACGAGCAGTACTTC. It translates to CSVQRRGVYEQYF.

This clonotype was seen ten or more times. V usage is TRBV6-2 or TRBV6-3 and J usage is TRBJ2-2; 7 positions match TRBD1. Germline V gives CDR1 MNHEY, CDR2 SVGEGT. V lost 6 bases to trimming and J lost 5 bases; unmatched junction nucleotides: 6. The CDR3 is made up of 14 amino acids. DNA for the CDR3: TGTGCCAGCAGACGGGACAGTGGGACCGGGGAGCTGTTTTTT. Protein product: CASRRDSGTGELFF.

V gene TRBV29-1 combines with J gene TRBJ2-1; TRBD2 agrees at 9 bases. The CDR3 covers 16 residues. Trimming removed 6 bases from V and 0 bases from J; junction bases left unmatched: 9. The V gene's germline CDR1 is SQVTM and CDR2 ANQGSEA. This CDR3 is CSVPKSREGSYNEQFF. The CDR3 DNA reads TGCAGCGTCCCCAAGTCGCGGGAGGGCTCCTACAATGAGCAGTTCTTC.

In its sample, this clonotype was seen a few times. The gene calls are TRBV29-1 and TRBJ2-1; TRBD2 matches at 13 bases. V lost 7 bases to trimming and J lost 10 bases; unmatched junction nucleotides: 16. This CDR3 region has 16 residues. Germline CDR1 is SQVTM and CDR2 is ANQGSEA. The CDR3 nucleotides read TGCAGCGGCCTGTTGGGTGGACTAGCGGGAGAAATGGAGCAGTTCTTC. The encoded protein is CSGLLGGLAGEMEQFF.

This clonotype was seen at least ten times. The chain joins TRBV11-2 to TRBJ2-5, with D maybe TRBD2 (5 bases). The germline gives CDR1 SGHAT, CDR2 FQNNGV. V lost 5 bases and J 5 bases, leaving 15 bases between the germline ends. This CDR3 has 14 residues. CDR3 residues: CASSPSLRGETQYF. The CDR3 nucleotides are TGTGCCAGCAGCCCCTCACTCCGGGGTGAGACCCAGTACTTC.

The rearrangement joins TRBV25-1 to TRBJ2-3, with TRBD1 identical over 9 bases. V gave up 1 base and J gave up 4 bases; unmatched junction bases: 6. Germline CDR1 MGHDK, CDR2 SYGVNS. The CDR3 has 16 residues. The CDR3, as DNA: TGTGCCAGCAGTGAATTGGACAGGGGAGTTGCAGATACGCAGTATTTT. Its translation is CASSELDRGVADTQYF.

This clonotype has at least ten counts. DNA of the CDR3: TGTGCCAGCAGCTTAGCTCAGCGGGAGACCCAGTACTTC. It yields the protein CASSLAQRETQYF. The chain employs TRBV28 and TRBJ2-5, with D possibly being TRBD2 (5 bases). The CDR3 loop spans 13 amino acids. Per the germline V gene, CDR1 is MDHEN and CDR2 is SYDVKM. V was shortened by 6 bases and J by 5 bases, with 13 bases between the two germline ends.

This clonotype was seen many times. This sequence joins TRBV24-1 and TRBJ1-5; the D gene is possibly TRBD1 (5 bases). Germline CDR1 reads KGHDR; CDR2 reads SFDVKD. With 0 bases removed from V and 5 bases from J, the gap between germline ends came to 7 bases. The CDR3 is made up of 14 amino acids. CDR3 region: CATSDLATDQPQHF. DNA of the CDR3: TGTGCCACCAGTGATTTGGCGACAGATCAGCCCCAGCATTTT.

The CDR3 loop is CASSPGVGRNEQFF. Written as DNA, the CDR3 is TGTGCCAGCAGTCCAGGAGTAGGAAGGAATGAGCAGTTCTTC. The gene calls are TRBV12-3 or TRBV12-4 and TRBJ2-1, with D unclear. The CDR3 runs to 14 residues. V lost 5 bases to trimming and J lost 7 bases, with 15 bases between them.

This chain's CDR3 is CAISERRDNQPQHF. The CDR3 DNA reads TGTGCCATCAGTGAGAGGCGTGACAATCAGCCCCAGCATTTT. The chain recombines TRBV10-3 with TRBJ1-5; D unclear. This CDR3 spans 14 amino acids. V was shortened by 2 bases and J by 3 bases, with 8 bases between the two germline ends. Germline V lookup: CDR1 ENHRY, CDR2 SYGVKD.

This clonotype was observed at least ten times. The genes are TRBV9 and TRBJ2-3; 8 positions agree with TRBD2. There are 15 residues in the CDR3. Losses at the gene ends were 0 bases for V and 2 bases for J; bases not matched to a gene: 2. CDR1 is SGDLS and CDR2 is YYNGEE in the germline V gene. CDR3 bases: TGTGCCAGCAGCGTAGAACTAGCGGACACAGATACGCAGTATTTT. Translation: CASSVELADTDTQYF.

This clonotype was found many times. The chain recombines TRBV3-1 with TRBJ2-2; D is undetermined. This CDR3 spans 12 amino acids. Per germline, CDR1 LGHDT and CDR2 YNNKEL (reference sequence). Trimming took off 4 bases at V and 5 bases at J, with 5 bases between the two ends. In DNA, the CDR3 is TGTGCCAGCAGCCCCCCTACCGGGGAGCTGTTTTTT. This sequence encodes CASSPPTGELFF. The variable domain in full, with the rest retrieved from reference TRBV3-1 and TRBJ2-2, is DTAVSQTPKYLVTQMGNDKSIKCEQNLGHDTMYWYKQDSKKFLKIMFSYNNKELIINETVPNRFSPKSPDKAHLNLHINSLELGDSAVYFCASSPPTGELFFGEGSRLTVL.

This clonotype came up many times. The CDR3 nucleotides read TGTGCCAGCAGTTACTCGGGGCAGGGGGCGCCTAATTCACCCCTCCACTTT. Protein product: CASSYSGQGAPNSPLHF. This chain links TRBV6-6 with TRBJ1-6; TRBD1 aligns across 8 bases. With 0 bases clipped from V and 6 bases from J, the junction kept 7 bases outside the gene matches. The germline CDR1 and CDR2 sequences are MNHNY and SVGAGI (reference sequence). CDR3 length equals 17 residues.

This clonotype was observed many times. The gene calls are TRBV6-1 and TRBJ2-1; 7 nucleotides align to TRBD1. Trimming removed 6 bases from V and 5 bases from J; junction bases left unmatched: 4. Germline CDR1 MNHNS, CDR2 SASEGT. The CDR3 has 13 amino acids. In DNA, the CDR3 is TGTGCCAGCAGCCGGGGACAGAACAATGAGCAGTTCTTC. Protein: CASSRGQNNEQFF.

The chain employs TRBV19 and TRBJ2-1, with a weak D call TRBD2 (6 bases). CDR3 length: 14 amino acids. Germline V gene lookup returns CDR1 LNHDA and CDR2 SQIVND (reference sequence). Deletions cut 5 bases from V and 8 bases from J, with 16 bases between. The CDR3 nucleotides are TGTGCCAGTAGTGGATCGCGGGAAGCCTATGAGCAGTTCTTC. Translating gives CASSGSREAYEQFF.